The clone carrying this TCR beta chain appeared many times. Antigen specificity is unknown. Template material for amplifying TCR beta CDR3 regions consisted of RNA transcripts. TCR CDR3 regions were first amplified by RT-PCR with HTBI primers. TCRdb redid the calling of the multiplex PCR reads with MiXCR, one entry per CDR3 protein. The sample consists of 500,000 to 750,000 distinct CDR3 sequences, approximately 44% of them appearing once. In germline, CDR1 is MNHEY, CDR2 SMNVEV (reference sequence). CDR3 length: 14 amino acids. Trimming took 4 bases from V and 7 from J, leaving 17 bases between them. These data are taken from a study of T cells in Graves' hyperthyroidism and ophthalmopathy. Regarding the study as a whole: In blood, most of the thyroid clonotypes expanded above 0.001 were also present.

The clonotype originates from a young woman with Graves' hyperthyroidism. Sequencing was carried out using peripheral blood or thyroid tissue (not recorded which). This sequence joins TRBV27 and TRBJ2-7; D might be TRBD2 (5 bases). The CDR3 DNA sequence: TGTGCCAGCAGTTCCACTCTTACCCCGGGGGAGCAGTACTTC. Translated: CASSSTLTPGEQYF.